The clone carrying this TCR beta chain showed up many times. What it recognizes is unknown. The read falls 3 residues short of the CDR3 end, and the missing part is taken from the germline J gene. This specimen belongs to a study of T cell clonality in common variable immunodeficiency. Caucasian heritage predominated among both patients and controls. Blood samples were heparinized, about 5 to 9 ml per donor. Study-wide results and limits: Reportedly, TCR beta sequences from common variable immunodeficiency showed fewer deletions and N-nucleotide insertions. CVID subjects showed higher TCRbeta clonality than healthy controls.

The table came from immunoSEQ multiplex PCR; TCRdb's copy has only in-frame clones and leaves some out. The table lists 50,000 to 70,000 clones, with no singletons. CDR1 and CDR2 from the germline V gene are LNHDA and SQIVND (reference sequence). V lost 3 bases and J lost 11, with 11 bases in between. This CDR3 is built from 13 residues. The clonotype comes from a person between 18 and 75 years old in good health. Sequencing was performed on peripheral blood mononuclear cells. This sequence joins TRBV19 and TRBJ1-6; possible D gene TRBD1, 6 bases. Incomplete CDR3 DNA: TGTGCCAGTAGTATTCAGGGGCGGCCACCC. Its translation is CASSIQGRPP. The complete CDR3 reads CASSIQGRPPLHF.